Shown below are 8 T cell receptor beta chains from a single sample sequenced in a study of OX40 agonist ivuxolimab in advanced cancers. The method was immunoSEQ multiplex PCR; TCRdb's version includes in-frame clones alone and lacks a portion of them. The table shows roughly 63,000 clones, with around 89% occurring only once. The specimen was CD4+ or CD8+ T cells sorted from blood, collected in a trial of the OX40 agonist ivuxolimab. The receptors derive from an adult with an advanced solid tumor such as melanoma, head and neck, liver or kidney cancer.

The chain carries TRBV7-9 and TRBJ2-1; D is tentatively TRBD1 or TRBD2 (7 bases each). CDR3 length: 15 amino acids. The germline CDR1 and CDR2 sequences are SEHNR and FQNEAQ (reference sequence). V was cut by 3 bases and J by 8 bases, with 17 bases left in between. The CDR3 reads CASSLGEGAYYEQFF. CDR3 nucleotide sequence: TGTGCCAGCAGCTTGGGGGAGGGGGCATACTATGAGCAGTTCTTC.

J is TRBJ1-1 and V is TRBV5-8; 9 positions match TRBD1. The CDR3 consists of 16 residues. The trim removed 0 bases at V and 5 bases at J, leaving 8 bases unmatched. Germline V lookup: CDR1 SGHTS, CDR2 YDEGEE. CDR3 protein: CASSLAYGQGRTEAFF. The CDR3 region has the DNA TGTGCCAGCAGCTTGGCCTACGGACAGGGGAGGACTGAAGCTTTCTTT.

This clone appeared once. Other DNA sequences within the sample encode an identical CDR3. The chain is built from TRBV6-1 and TRBJ1-1, with TRBD1 matching over 10 bases. Per the germline V gene, CDR1 is MNHNS and CDR2 is SASEGT. Unmatched junction bases numbered 6, after V lost 5 bases and J lost 3 bases. This CDR3 is built from 15 residues. The CDR3 DNA is TGTGCCAGCAGTTCCCGGGACAGGGGAGACACTGAAGCTTTCTTT. It encodes CASSSRDRGDTEAFF.

With respect to this clone: Because the CDR3's place on the DNA is in doubt, the DNA is left out and the CDR3 is given as listed by TCRdb. J is TRBJ2-5 and V is TRBV5-6; the table's D gene call, TRBD1, was not cross checked with the DNA. Both ends counted, the CDR3 spans 16 residues. CDR1 and CDR2 (germline): SGHDT, YYEEEE. The CDR3: CASSLGQAYFGETQYF.

The chain couples TRBV11-2 to TRBJ1-1; TRBD1 matches at 9 bases. The V gene end was trimmed by 4 bases and the J gene end by 4 bases; junction bases not matched to a gene: 1. Germline-derived CDR1 and CDR2 are SGHAT and FQNNGV. CDR3 length: 13 residues. The DNA for the CDR3 is TGTGCCAGCAGCTCGGACAGGGGCACTGAAGCTTTCTTT. Its translation: CASSSDRGTEAFF.

V and J are TRBV5-4 and TRBJ2-5, with 9 bases that match TRBD1. The J call may be in error: the DNA end matches TRBJ2-7 better. The CDR3 totals 13 residues. Germline CDR1 is SGHNT and CDR2 is YYREEE (reference sequence). This CDR3 is CASSRDRAYEQYF. In nucleotides, the CDR3 is TGTGCCAGCAGCCGGGACAGGGCCTACGAGCAGTACTTC.

The chain carries TRBV5-1 and TRBJ2-5; 7 bases fit TRBD2. With V trimmed by 4 bases and J by 1 base, 4 bases remained unmatched. The CDR3 consists of 14 residues. Germline V gene data show CDR1 as SGHRS and CDR2 as YFSETQ. The CDR3 loop is CASSRSGSQETQYF. Here the CDR3 DNA reads TGCGCCAGCAGCCGTAGCGGGTCCCAAGAGACCCAGTACTTC.

The J gene is TRBJ2-1, the V gene TRBV18; possibly TRBD1 or TRBD2 for D (6 bases each). The CDR3 runs 15 residues. V lost 6 bases and J lost 0, with 12 bases in between. The germline V gene has CDR1 KGHSH and CDR2 LQKENI. Here the CDR3 DNA reads TGTGCCAGCTCTCTCCGGGGGCTCTCCTACAATGAGCAGTTCTTC. Translated, it gives CASSLRGLSYNEQFF. The full variable domain, its missing parts supplied by reference TRBV18 and TRBJ2-1, is NAGVMQNPRHLVRRRGQEARLRCSPMKGHSHVYWYRQLPEEGLKFMVYLQKENIIDESGMPKERFSAEFPKEGPSILRIQQVVRGDSAAYFCASSLRGLSYNEQFFGPGTRLTVL.